This TCR beta chain is drawn from a study of shared clonotypes between healthy human individuals. The germline V and J ends were trimmed by 3 bases and 4 bases, with 14 bases remaining between them. CDR1 is SGHRS, CDR2 YFSETQ, per germline. The CDR3 is 15 residues long. This table comes from immunoSEQ multiplex PCR, and its TCRdb copy is limited to in-frame clones, with some not included. The table records 2,500,000 or so clones, around 94% of them present only once. The sequencing sample was made of naive CD4+ T cells sorted from blood. Subset indicated: CD45RA+ positively selected. This receptor was taken from a man younger than 35 in good health. The V call is TRBV5-1, the J call TRBJ2-1, with D possibly being TRBD1 or TRBD2 (6 bases each). Written as DNA, the CDR3 is TGCGCCAGCAGCTGGGGGGCCAGGGGATACAATGAGCAGTTCTTC. This translates into CASSWGARGYNEQFF. Looking up the rest from reference TRBV5-1 and TRBJ2-1 gives the full variable domain: KAGVTQTPRYLIKTRGQQVTLSCSPISGHRSVSWYQQTPGQGLQFLFEYFSETQRNKGNFPGRFSGRQFSNSRSEMNVSTLELGDSALYLCASSWGARGYNEQFFGPGTRLTVL.